The 2 T cell receptor beta chains presented below share a single source sample, sequenced in a study of T cells in Graves' hyperthyroidism and ophthalmopathy. Authors of the study amplified TCR beta CDR3 regions from RNA transcripts. The study used the HTBI primer set for a first-round RT-PCR of the TCR CDR3. TCRdb itself ran the multiplex PCR reads through MiXCR, one entry per CDR3 protein. This repertoire shows hundreds of thousands of distinct CDR3 sequences, around a quarter found once; its top ten account for about 11%. Sequencing was done on a sample of blood. The source of these receptors is a woman in her 30s with Graves' ophthalmopathy.

This clonotype has a count of ten or more. This chain joins TRBV20-1 and TRBJ1-2; D is uncertain. V lost 3 bases, J lost 4 bases, and 12 bases lay in between. The CDR3 runs to 13 residues. Germline CDR1 reads DFQATT; CDR2 reads SNEGSKA (reference sequence). The CDR3 here is CSARETVGYGYTF. The CDR3, as DNA: TGCAGTGCTAGGGAGACTGTGGGCTATGGCTACACCTTC.

This clonotype has a count of ten or more. The V gene is TRBV6-2 or TRBV6-3, the J gene TRBJ1-1; tentatively, D is TRBD1 (5 bases). Germline lookup yields CDR1 MNHEY and CDR2 SVGEGT. This CDR3 is built from 14 residues. Between the trimmed V and J ends, which lost 2 bases and 2 bases, there was a span of 9 bases. This chain's CDR3 is CASSYGHTNTEAFF. CDR3 in DNA: TGTGCCAGCAGTTACGGACATACTAACACTGAAGCTTTCTTT.